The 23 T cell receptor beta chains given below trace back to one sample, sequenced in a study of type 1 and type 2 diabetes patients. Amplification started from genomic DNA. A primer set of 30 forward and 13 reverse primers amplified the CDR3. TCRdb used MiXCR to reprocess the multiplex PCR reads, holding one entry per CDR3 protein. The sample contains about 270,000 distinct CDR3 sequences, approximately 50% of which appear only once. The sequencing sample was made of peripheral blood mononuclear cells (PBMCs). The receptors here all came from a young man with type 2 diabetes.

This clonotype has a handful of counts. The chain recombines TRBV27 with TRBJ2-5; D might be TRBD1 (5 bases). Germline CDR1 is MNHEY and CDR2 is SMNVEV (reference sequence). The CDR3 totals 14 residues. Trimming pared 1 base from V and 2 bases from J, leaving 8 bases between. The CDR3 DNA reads TGTGCCAGCAGTTTATGGGGCCGGCAAGAGACCCAGTACTTC. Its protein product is CASSLWGRQETQYF.

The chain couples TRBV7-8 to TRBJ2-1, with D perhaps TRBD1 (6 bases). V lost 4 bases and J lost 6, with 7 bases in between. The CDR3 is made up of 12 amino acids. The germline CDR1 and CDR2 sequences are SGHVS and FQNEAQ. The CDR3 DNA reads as TGTGCCAGCAGCTACAGGGTCAATGAGCAGTTCTTC. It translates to CASSYRVNEQFF.

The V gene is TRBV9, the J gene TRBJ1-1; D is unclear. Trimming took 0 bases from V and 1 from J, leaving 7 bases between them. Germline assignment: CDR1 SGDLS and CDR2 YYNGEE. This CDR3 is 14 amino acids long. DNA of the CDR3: TGTGCCAGCAGCGTAGTTCCGGAGAACACTGAAGCTTTCTTT. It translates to CASSVVPENTEAFF.

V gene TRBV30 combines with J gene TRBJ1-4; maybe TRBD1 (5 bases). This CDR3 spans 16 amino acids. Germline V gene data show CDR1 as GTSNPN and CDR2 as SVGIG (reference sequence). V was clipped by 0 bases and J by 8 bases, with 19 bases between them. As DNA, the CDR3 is TGTGCCTGGAGTGTACTTTTCGGGACCGCGAGCGAAAAACTGTTTTTT. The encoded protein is CAWSVLFGTASEKLFF. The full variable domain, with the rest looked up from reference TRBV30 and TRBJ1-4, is SQTIHQWPATLVQPVGSPLSLECTVEGTSNPNLYWYRQAAGRGLQLLFYSVGIGQISSEVPQNLSASRPQDRQFILSSKKLLLSDSGFYLCAWSVLFGTASEKLFFGSGTQLSVL.

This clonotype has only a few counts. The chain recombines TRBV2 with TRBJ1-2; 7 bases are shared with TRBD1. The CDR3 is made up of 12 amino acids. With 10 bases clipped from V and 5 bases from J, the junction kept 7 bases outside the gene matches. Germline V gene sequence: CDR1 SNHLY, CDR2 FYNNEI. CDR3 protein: CATGQEIYGYTF. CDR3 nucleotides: TGTGCCACAGGACAGGAGATTTATGGCTACACCTTC. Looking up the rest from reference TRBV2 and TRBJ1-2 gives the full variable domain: EPEVTQTPSHQVTQMGQEVILRCVPISNHLYFYWYRQILGQKVEFLVSFYNNEISEKSEIFDDQFSVERPDGSNFTLKIRSTKLEDSAMYFCATGQEIYGYTFGSGTRLTVV.

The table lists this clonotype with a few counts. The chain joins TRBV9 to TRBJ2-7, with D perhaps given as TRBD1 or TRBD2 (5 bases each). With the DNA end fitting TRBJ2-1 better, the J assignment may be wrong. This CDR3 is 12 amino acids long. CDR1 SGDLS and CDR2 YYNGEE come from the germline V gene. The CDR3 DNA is TGTGCCAGCAGCTTGGGGACCCCAGAGCAGTTCTTC. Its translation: CASSLGTPEQFF.

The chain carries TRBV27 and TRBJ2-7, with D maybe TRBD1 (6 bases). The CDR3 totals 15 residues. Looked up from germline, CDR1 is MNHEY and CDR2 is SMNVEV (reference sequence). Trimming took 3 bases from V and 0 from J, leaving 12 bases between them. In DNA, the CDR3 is TGTGCCAGCAGTTTCTCAGGGGACCCCTCCTACGAGCAGTACTTC. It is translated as CASSFSGDPSYEQYF.

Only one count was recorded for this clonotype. CDR3 loop: CASSQGTQNTEAFF. The CDR3 nucleotides read TGTGCCAGTAGCCAGGGGACACAGAACACTGAAGCTTTCTTT. This sequence joins TRBV19 and TRBJ1-1; D is perhaps TRBD1 (6 bases). In germline, CDR1 is LNHDA, CDR2 SQIVND (reference sequence). Trimming removed 6 bases at V and 1 base at J, with 12 bases between. This CDR3 has 14 residues. The full variable domain, with the rest looked up from reference TRBV19 and TRBJ1-1, is DGGITQSPKYLFRKEGQNVTLSCEQNLNHDAMYWYRQDPGQGLRLIYYSQIVNDFQKGDIAEGYSVSREKKESFPLTVTSAQKNPTAFYLCASSQGTQNTEAFFGQGTRLTVV.

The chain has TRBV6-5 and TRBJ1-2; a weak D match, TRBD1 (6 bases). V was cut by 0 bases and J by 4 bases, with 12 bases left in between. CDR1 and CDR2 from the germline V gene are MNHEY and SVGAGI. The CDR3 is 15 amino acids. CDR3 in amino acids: CASSYSSRGSYGYTF. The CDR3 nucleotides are TGTGCCAGCAGTTACTCGTCCAGGGGCAGCTATGGCTACACCTTC.

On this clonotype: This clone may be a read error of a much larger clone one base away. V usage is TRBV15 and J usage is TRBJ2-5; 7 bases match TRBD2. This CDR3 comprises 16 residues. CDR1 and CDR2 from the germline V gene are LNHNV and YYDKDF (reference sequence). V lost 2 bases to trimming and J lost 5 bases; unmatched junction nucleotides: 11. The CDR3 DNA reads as TGTGCCACCAGCAGAAAGGGCGGGGGTGTGAGGGAGACCCAGTACTTC. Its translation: CATSRKGGGVRETQYF.

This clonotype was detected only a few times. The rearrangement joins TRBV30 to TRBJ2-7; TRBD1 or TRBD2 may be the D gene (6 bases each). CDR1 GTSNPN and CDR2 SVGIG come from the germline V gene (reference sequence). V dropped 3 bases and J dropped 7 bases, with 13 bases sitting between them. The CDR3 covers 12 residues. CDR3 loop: CAWREGVAEQYF. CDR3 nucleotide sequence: TGTGCCTGGAGGGAGGGGGTGGCGGAGCAGTACTTC.

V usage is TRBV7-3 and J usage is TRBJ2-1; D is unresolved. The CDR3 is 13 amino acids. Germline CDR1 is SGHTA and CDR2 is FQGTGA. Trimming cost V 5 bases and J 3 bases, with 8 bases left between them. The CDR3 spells CASSPDGYNEQFF. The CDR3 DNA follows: TGTGCCAGCAGCCCCGACGGCTACAATGAGCAGTTCTTC.

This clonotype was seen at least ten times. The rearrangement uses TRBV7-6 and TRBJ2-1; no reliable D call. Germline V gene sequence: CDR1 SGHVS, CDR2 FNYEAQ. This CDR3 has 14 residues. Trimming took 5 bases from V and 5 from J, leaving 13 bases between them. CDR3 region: CASSPLGYNNEQFF. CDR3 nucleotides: TGTGCCAGCAGCCCCCTAGGTTATAACAATGAGCAGTTCTTC.

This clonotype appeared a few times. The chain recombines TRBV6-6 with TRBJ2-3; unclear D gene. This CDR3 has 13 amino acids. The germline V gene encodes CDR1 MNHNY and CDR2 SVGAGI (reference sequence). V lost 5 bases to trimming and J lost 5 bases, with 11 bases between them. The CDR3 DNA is TGTGCCAGCAGTGCGCCACTCGTAGATACGCAGTATTTT. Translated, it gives CASSAPLVDTQYF.

The DNA of the CDR3 is TGTGCCAGCAGTTTGGCCCAGGGGTCCTACGAGCAGTTCTTC. As protein: CASSLAQGSYEQFF. This chain connects TRBV27 to TRBJ2-1; D may be TRBD1 (6 bases). CDR3 length: 14 amino acids. V was clipped by 3 bases and J by 10 bases, with 16 bases between them. The V gene's germline CDR1 is MNHEY and CDR2 SMNVEV (reference sequence).

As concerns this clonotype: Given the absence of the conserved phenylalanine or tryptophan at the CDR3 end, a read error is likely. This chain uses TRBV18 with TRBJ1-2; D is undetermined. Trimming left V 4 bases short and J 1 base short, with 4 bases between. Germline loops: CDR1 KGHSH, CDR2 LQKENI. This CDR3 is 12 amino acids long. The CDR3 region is CASSQGNYGYTL. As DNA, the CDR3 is TGTGCCAGCTCACAGGGTAACTATGGCTACACCCTC.

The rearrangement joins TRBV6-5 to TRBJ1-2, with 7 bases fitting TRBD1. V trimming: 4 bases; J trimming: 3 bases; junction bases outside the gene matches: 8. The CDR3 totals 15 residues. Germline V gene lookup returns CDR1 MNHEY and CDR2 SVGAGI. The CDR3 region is CASSSPGGVDYGYTF. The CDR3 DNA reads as TGTGCCAGCAGTTCCCCAGGGGGGGTTGACTATGGCTACACCTTC.

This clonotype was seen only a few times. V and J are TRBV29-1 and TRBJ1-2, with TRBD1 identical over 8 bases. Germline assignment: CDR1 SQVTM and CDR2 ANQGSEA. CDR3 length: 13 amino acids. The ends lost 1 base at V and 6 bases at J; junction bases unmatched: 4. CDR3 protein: CSVEVPDRDGYTF. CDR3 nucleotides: TGCAGCGTTGAAGTGCCGGACAGGGATGGCTACACCTTC.

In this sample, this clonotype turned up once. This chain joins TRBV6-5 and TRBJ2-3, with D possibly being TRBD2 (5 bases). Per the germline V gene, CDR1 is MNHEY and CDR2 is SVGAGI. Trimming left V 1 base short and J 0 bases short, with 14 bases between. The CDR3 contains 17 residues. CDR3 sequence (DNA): TGTGCCAGCAGTTACTTTCGGGGAGACCGTAGCACAGATACGCAGTATTTT. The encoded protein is CASSYFRGDRSTDTQYF.

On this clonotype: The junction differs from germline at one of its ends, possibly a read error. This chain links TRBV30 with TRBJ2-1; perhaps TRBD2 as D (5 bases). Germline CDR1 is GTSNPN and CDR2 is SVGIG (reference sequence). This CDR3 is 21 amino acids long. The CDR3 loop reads CAWSVLPKSLGQPLLINEQLF. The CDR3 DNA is TGTGCCTGGAGTGTACTTCCTAAATCACTAGGCCAGCCTCTACTTATTAATGAGCAGCTCTTC. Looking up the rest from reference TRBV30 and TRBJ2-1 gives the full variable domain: SQTIHQWPATLVQPVGSPLSLECTVEGTSNPNLYWYRQAAGRGLQLLFYSVGIGQISSEVPQNLSASRPQDRQFILSSKKLLLSDSGFYLCAWSVLPKSLGQPLLINEQLFGPGTRLTVL.

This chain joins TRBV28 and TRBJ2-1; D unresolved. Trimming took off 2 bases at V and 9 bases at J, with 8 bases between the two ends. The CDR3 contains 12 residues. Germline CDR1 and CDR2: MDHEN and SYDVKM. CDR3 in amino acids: CASSLLLPEQFF. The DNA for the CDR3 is TGTGCCAGCAGTTTACTTCTACCTGAGCAGTTCTTC.

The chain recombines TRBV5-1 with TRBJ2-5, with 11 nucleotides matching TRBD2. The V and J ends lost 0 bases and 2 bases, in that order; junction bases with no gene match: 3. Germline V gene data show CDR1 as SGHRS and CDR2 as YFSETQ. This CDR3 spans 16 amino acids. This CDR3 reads CASSLGPSGGQETQYF. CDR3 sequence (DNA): TGCGCCAGCAGCTTGGGACCTAGCGGGGGGCAAGAGACCCAGTACTTC.

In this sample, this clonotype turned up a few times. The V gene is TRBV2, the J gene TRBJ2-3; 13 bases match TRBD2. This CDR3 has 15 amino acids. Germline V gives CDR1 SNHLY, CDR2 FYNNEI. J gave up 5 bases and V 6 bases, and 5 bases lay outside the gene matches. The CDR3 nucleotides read TGTGCCAGCAGGGCCAGGACTAGCGGGGGAGATACGCAGTATTTT. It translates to CASRARTSGGDTQYF.